Presented here are 7 T cell receptor beta chains from one specimen sequenced in a study of blood T cell repertoires in COVID-19. Here immunoSEQ multiplex PCR was the method, and the copy in TCRdb shows in-frame clones only, minus some. The table lists about 160,000 clones, approximately 79% of them singletons, with about 7.2% in the top ten. The source material was PBMCs or T cells enriched from blood (not recorded which). These receptors all stem from a man aged 50-59 years who had recovered from COVID-19.

The CDR3 coding sequence is TGTGCCAGCAGCGCATCGGGACTAGCGGGGGCAGATACGCAGTATTTT. Its translation is CASSASGLAGADTQYF. The chain carries TRBV7-2 and TRBJ2-3; TRBD2 agrees at 14 bases. This CDR3 is built from 16 residues. In germline, CDR1 is SGHTA, CDR2 FQGNSA. The J segment lost 4 bases and the V segment lost 5 bases, leaving 5 bases of the junction unmatched.

In nucleotides, the CDR3 is TGTGCCAGTATCCCACAGGGGGGAAATTCACCCCTCCACTTT. Residues: CASIPQGGNSPLHF. The V call is TRBV19, the J call TRBJ1-6, with 8 bases identical to TRBD1. From germline, CDR1 is LNHDA and CDR2 SQIVND (reference sequence). CDR3 length equals 14 residues. With V trimmed by 7 bases and J by 7 bases, 6 bases remained unmatched. Supplemented by reference TRBV19 and TRBJ1-6, the full variable domain reads DGGITQSPKYLFRKEGQNVTLSCEQNLNHDAMYWYRQDPGQGLRLIYYSQIVNDFQKGDIAEGYSVSREKKESFPLTVTSAQKNPTAFYLCASIPQGGNSPLHFGNGTRLTVT.

V usage is TRBV7-9 and J usage is TRBJ2-1; tentatively, D is TRBD1 (6 bases). This CDR3 has 11 amino acids. Germline CDR1 reads SEHNR; CDR2 reads FQNEAQ (reference sequence). V lost 2 bases to trimming and J lost 14 bases, with 10 bases between them. CDR3 nucleotides: TGTGCCAGCAGCTTATCCCAGGGGAAGTTCTTC. Its translation is CASSLSQGKFF.

The chain combines TRBV20-1 with TRBJ2-5, with TRBD2 matching 11 bases. The CDR3 runs 15 residues. CDR1 DFQATT and CDR2 SNEGSKA come from the germline V gene (reference sequence). The trim removed 3 bases at V and 1 base at J, leaving 4 bases unmatched. CDR3 residues: CSASSGGAGQETQYF. The DNA of the CDR3 is TGCAGTGCTAGTAGCGGGGGGGCCGGCCAAGAGACCCAGTACTTC.

In its sample, this clone was seen a few times. The rearrangement links TRBV19 to TRBJ1-5, with TRBD1 as a possible D gene (5 bases). The V and J ends lost 4 bases and 7 bases respectively, with 17 bases between them. The CDR3 length is 15 residues. Germline V gene lookup returns CDR1 LNHDA and CDR2 SQIVND (reference sequence). The CDR3 reads CASSNRRGSSQPQHF. The DNA of the CDR3 is TGTGCCAGTAGTAATAGACGGGGGTCCAGCCAGCCCCAGCATTTT.

The gene calls are TRBV4-3 and TRBJ1-6, with 7 bases aligning to TRBD1. The CDR3 spans 18 residues. Germline CDR1 reads LGHNA; CDR2 reads YSLEER. J lost 2 bases, V lost 0 bases, and 7 bases had no gene match. The CDR3 DNA reads TGCGCCAGCAGCCAAGATGGGGACAGAGGGCCCTATAATTCACCCCTCCACTTT. It is translated as CASSQDGDRGPYNSPLHF.

The chain carries TRBV7-2 and TRBJ2-7; no reliable D call. The ends were cut back, 0 bases at V and 7 bases at J, with 16 bases in the middle. Germline CDR1 reads SGHTA; CDR2 reads FQGNSA. This CDR3 spans 15 amino acids. The CDR3 sequence is CASSLAVAAAKEQYF. CDR3 DNA sequence: TGTGCCAGCAGCTTAGCTGTGGCCGCCGCAAAAGAGCAGTACTTC.